The clone carrying this T cell receptor beta chain qualifies as medium-sized. The entry originates in a study of control samples from healthy donors and cancer patients. Some clones are missing from TCRdb's copy, which holds only in-frame ones; the method was immunoSEQ multiplex PCR. The sample records 60,000 to 75,000 clones, 75% to 85% being singletons. The CDR3 length is 15 residues. Germline CDR1 reads MDHEN; CDR2 reads SYDVKM. The V segment lost 4 bases and the J segment 6 bases; nucleotides outside the gene matches: 8. The chain is built from TRBV28 and TRBJ2-4, with TRBD2 identical over 8 bases. Material: blood. The sequence was collected from a man in his forties in good health. CDR3 amino acids: CASSSSFSGINIQYF. In DNA, the CDR3 is TGTGCCAGCAGTTCTTCATTTAGCGGGATAAACATTCAGTACTTC.